What follows is one TCR beta chain and its context. No antigen is known for it. This CDR3 is 14 amino acids long. V lost 4 bases and J lost 6, with 19 bases in between. Germline CDR1 SQVTM, CDR2 ANQGSEA. The data derive from a study of cytomegalovirus exposure and HLA in healthy donors. Study-wide results and limits: It was only CMV serostatus that was available as immune exposure information.

This PCR relied on a set of 60 Vbeta primers and 13 Jbeta primers. Sequencing used immunoSEQ multiplex PCR; TCRdb keeps in-frame clones, though not all of them. The sample table sets out tens of thousands of clones. The V gene is TRBV29-1, the J gene TRBJ2-7; maybe TRBD1 (6 bases). Sequenced input: PBMCs. This sequence originates from a man aged 25-45 years in good health and CMV-seronegative. For the CDR3, the DNA is TGCAGCGTTGGACCACAGGGACCTAACGCCGAGCAGTACTTC. Amino acid sequence: CSVGPQGPNAEQYF.